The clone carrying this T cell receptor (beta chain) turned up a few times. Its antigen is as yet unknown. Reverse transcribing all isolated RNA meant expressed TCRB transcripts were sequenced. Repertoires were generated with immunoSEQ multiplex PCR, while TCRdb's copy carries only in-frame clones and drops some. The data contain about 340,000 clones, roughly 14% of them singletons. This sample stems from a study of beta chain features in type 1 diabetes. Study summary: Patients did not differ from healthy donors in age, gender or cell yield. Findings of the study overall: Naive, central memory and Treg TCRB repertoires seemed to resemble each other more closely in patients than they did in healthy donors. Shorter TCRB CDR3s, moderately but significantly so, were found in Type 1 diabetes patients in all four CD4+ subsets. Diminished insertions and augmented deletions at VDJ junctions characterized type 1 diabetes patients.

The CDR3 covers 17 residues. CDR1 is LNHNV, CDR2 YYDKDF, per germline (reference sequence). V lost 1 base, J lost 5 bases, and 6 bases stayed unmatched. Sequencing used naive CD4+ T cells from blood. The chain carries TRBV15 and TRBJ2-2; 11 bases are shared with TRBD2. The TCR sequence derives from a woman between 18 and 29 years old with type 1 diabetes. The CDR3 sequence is CATSRGGTSGLTGELFF. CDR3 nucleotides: TGTGCCACCAGCAGAGGCGGGACTAGCGGACTAACCGGGGAGCTGTTTTTT.